The 8 T cell receptor beta chains below were found in one sample sequenced in a study of control samples from healthy donors and cancer patients. Generated by immunoSEQ multiplex PCR, the TCRdb table keeps only in-frame clones and is missing some. Of about 71,000 clones in the sample, roughly 91% were seen once. Sequences were obtained from PBMCs. Receptors were obtained from a man in his 60s with lung cancer.

The gene calls are TRBV30 and TRBJ1-1, with 8 bases that match TRBD1. Germline values: CDR1 GTSNPN, CDR2 SVGIG (reference sequence). Losses at the gene ends were 5 bases for V and 0 bases for J; bases not matched to a gene: 8. The CDR3 runs 15 residues. CDR3 residues: CAWEDETGVNTEAFF. DNA for the CDR3: TGTGCCTGGGAGGACGAGACAGGGGTGAACACTGAAGCTTTCTTT.

This chain uses TRBV12-5 with TRBJ2-1; 7 bases match TRBD2. This CDR3 has 15 residues. CDR1 is LGHNT and CDR2 is FRNRAP in the germline V gene. Unmatched junction bases numbered 11, after V lost 5 bases and J lost 7 bases. In DNA, the CDR3 is TGTGCTAGTGGTATCGGGGGGTTGGTTGGTAATGAGCAGTTCTTC. Its translation: CASGIGGLVGNEQFF.

The chain has TRBV5-4 and TRBJ1-1; possibly TRBD1 for D (6 bases). Germline V gene lookup returns CDR1 SGHNT and CDR2 YYREEE (reference sequence). The V end was cut by 6 bases, the J end by 1 base, with 13 bases between. The CDR3 totals 14 residues. The CDR3 DNA follows: TGTGCCAGCATACCGGACAGCTCGAACACTGAAGCTTTCTTT. It encodes CASIPDSSNTEAFF.

The chain couples TRBV21-1 to TRBJ2-7. TRBV21-1 is designated a pseudogene. There are 13 residues in the CDR3. Here the CDR3 DNA reads TGTGCCAGCAGCAAAGCAGGTTCCTACGAGCAGTACGTC. This sequence encodes CASSKAGSYEQYV.

The chain has TRBV30 and TRBJ2-7; D may correspond to TRBD1 or TRBD2 (5 bases each). V was pared by 5 bases and J by 5 bases, with 22 bases between. The CDR3 length is 15 residues. Germline V gene lookup returns CDR1 GTSNPN and CDR2 SVGIG (reference sequence). The CDR3 DNA follows: TGTGCCTGGCGAAAGCCGGGACCTCGATTAGACGAGCAGTACTTC. Translation gives CAWRKPGPRLDEQYF. Variable domain in full (rest from reference TRBV30 and TRBJ2-7): SQTIHQWPATLVQPVGSPLSLECTVEGTSNPNLYWYRQAAGRGLQLLFYSVGIGQISSEVPQNLSASRPQDRQFILSSKKLLLSDSGFYLCAWRKPGPRLDEQYFGPGTRLTVT.

The gene calls are TRBV5-1 and TRBJ1-2, with 9 positions matching TRBD1. The CDR3 covers 14 residues. V was pared by 4 bases and J by 4 bases, with 5 bases of the junction left unmatched. From germline, CDR1 is SGHRS and CDR2 YFSETQ. The CDR3 loop is CASSPGQGVYGYTF. The CDR3 nucleotides read TGCGCCAGCAGCCCGGGACAGGGAGTCTATGGCTACACCTTC.

The V and J genes are TRBV6-1 and TRBJ1-2; D gene ambiguous. Trimming took off 1 base at V and 8 bases at J, with 8 bases between the two ends. In germline, CDR1 is MNHNS, CDR2 SASEGT. The CDR3 has 12 residues. The DNA for the CDR3 is TGTGCCAGCAGTGAAGGTTTTGGCGGCTACACCTTC. It yields the protein CASSEGFGGYTF.

The genes are TRBV6-5 and TRBJ2-2; a weak D match, TRBD1 (6 bases). V gave up 6 bases and J gave up 2 bases, with 7 bases separating them. This CDR3 is built from 13 residues. The germline V gene has CDR1 MNHEY and CDR2 SVGAGI. Here the CDR3 DNA reads TGTGCCAGCAGAGGGGGAAACACCGGGGAGCTGTTTTTT. Encoded protein: CASRGGNTGELFF.